This TCR beta chain was sequenced in a study of B cell selection in AIRE deficiency. Assay: immunoSEQ multiplex PCR; the TCRdb copy retains only in-frame clones and omits some. The table records approximately 25,000 clones, nearly 97% of them present only once. V lost 1 base to trimming and J lost 6 bases, with 13 bases between them. The CDR3 contains 15 residues. The V gene's germline CDR1 is LNHDA and CDR2 SQIVND (reference sequence). Sorting defined conventional CD4 T cells as CD4+CD127+. This clone was detected once. Specimen: CD4+CD127+ conventional T cells sorted from PBMCs. The V call is TRBV19, the J call TRBJ1-5; D perhaps matches TRBD1 (6 bases). The receptor's source is a human donor in good health. For the CDR3, the DNA is TGTGCCAGTAGTATAGGAGGGGGGGCCTCTCAGCCCCAGCATTTT. Its translation: CASSIGGGASQPQHF. The whole variable domain, remainder taken from reference TRBV19 and TRBJ1-5, is DGGITQSPKYLFRKEGQNVTLSCEQNLNHDAMYWYRQDPGQGLRLIYYSQIVNDFQKGDIAEGYSVSREKKESFPLTVTSAQKNPTAFYLCASSIGGGASQPQHFGDGTRLSIL.